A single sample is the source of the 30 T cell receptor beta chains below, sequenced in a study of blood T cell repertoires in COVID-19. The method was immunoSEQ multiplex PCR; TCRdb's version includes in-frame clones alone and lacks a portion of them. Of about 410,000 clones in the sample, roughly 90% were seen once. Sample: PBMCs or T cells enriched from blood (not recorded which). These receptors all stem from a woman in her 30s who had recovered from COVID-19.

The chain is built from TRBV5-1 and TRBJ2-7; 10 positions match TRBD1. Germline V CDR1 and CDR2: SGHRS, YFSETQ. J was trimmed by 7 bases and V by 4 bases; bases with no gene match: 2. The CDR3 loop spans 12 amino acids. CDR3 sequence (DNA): TGCGCCAGCAGCCGGGACAGGGGTGAGCAGTACTTC. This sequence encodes CASSRDRGEQYF.

The CDR3 region has the DNA TGTGCCAGCAGCTTAGCTCCAGCACAGGGCTCTGGAAACACCATATATTTT. Its protein product is CASSLAPAQGSGNTIYF. The V and J genes are TRBV7-6 and TRBJ1-3, with D perhaps TRBD1 (6 bases). This CDR3 is built from 17 residues. From germline, CDR1 is SGHVS and CDR2 FNYEAQ. Between the trimmed V and J ends, which lost 0 bases and 0 bases, there was a span of 12 bases.

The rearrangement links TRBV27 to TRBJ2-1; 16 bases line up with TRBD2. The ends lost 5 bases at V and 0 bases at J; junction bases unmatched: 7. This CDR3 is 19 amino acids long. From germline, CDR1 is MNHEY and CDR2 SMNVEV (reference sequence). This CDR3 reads CASSEPGLAGGISYNEQFF. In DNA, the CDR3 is TGTGCCAGCAGTGAACCGGGACTAGCGGGGGGGATCTCCTACAATGAGCAGTTCTTC.

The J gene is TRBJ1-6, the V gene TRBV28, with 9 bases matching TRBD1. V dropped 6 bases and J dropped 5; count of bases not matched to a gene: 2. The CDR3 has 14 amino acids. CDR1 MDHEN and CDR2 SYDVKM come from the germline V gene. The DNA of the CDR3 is TGTGCCAGCAGCCGGGACAGGGATAATTCACCCCTCCACTTT. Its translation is CASSRDRDNSPLHF. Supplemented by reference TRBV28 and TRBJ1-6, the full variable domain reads DVKVTQSSRYLVKRTGEKVFLECVQDMDHENMFWYRQDPGLGLRLIYFSYDVKMKEKGDIPEGYSVSREKKERFSLILESASTNQTSMYLCASSRDRDNSPLHFGNGTRLTVT.

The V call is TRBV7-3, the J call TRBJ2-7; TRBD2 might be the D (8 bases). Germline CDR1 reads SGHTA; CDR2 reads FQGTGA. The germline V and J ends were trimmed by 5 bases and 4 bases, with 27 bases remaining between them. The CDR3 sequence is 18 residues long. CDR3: CASSLEGGQRGYLYEQYF. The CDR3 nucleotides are TGTGCCAGCAGCCTCGAAGGGGGCCAGCGGGGGTATTTGTACGAGCAGTACTTC.

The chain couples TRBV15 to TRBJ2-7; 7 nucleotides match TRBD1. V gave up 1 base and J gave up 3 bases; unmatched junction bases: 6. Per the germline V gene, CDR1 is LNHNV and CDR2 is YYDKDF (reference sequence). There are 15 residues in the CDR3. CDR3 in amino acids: CATSRAWDSNYEQYF. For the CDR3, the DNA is TGTGCCACCAGCAGAGCCTGGGACAGTAACTACGAGCAGTACTTC.

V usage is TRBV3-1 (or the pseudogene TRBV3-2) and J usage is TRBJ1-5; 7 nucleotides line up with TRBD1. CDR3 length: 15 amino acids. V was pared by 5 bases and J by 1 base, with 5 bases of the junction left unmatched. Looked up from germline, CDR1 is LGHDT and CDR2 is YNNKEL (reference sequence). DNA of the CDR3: TGTGCCAGCAGCTTTGGACAGGTGAGCAATCAGCCCCAGCATTTT. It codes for CASSFGQVSNQPQHF.

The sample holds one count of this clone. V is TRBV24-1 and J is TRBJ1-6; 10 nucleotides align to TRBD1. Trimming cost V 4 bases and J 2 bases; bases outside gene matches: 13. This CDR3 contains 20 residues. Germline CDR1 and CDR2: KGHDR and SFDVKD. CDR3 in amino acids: CATSERIWRDRGPYNSPLHF. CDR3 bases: TGTGCCACCAGTGAGCGGATTTGGCGGGACAGGGGCCCCTATAATTCACCCCTCCACTTT.

DNA of the CDR3: TGTGCCAGCAGCGTTACGGGAACGGGGGAGACCCAGTACTTC. Translated: CASSVTGTGETQYF. The rearrangement links TRBV9 to TRBJ2-5, with D perhaps TRBD2 (5 bases). V gave up 2 bases and J gave up 5 bases, with 13 bases separating them. CDR3 length: 14 residues. Per germline, CDR1 SGDLS and CDR2 YYNGEE.

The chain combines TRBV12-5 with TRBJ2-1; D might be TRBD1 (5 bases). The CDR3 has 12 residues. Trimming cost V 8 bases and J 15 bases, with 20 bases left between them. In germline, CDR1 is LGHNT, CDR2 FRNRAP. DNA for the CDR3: TGTGCTAGTAACCCACAGGCGCCCCGGTCGTTCTTC. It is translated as CASNPQAPRSFF.

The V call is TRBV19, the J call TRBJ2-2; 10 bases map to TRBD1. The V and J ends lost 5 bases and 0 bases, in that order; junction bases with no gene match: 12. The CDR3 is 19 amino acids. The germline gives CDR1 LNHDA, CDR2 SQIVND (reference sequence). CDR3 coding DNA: TGTGCCAGTAGTCAACCGGGACAGGGGTACACCGCGAACACCGGGGAGCTGTTTTTT. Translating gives CASSQPGQGYTANTGELFF.

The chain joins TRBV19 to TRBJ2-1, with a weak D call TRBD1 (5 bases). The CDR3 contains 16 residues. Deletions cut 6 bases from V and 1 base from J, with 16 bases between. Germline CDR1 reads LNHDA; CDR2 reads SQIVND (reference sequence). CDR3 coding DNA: TGTGCCAGTAGGATGACAGAAGGGGATTCCTACAATGAGCAGTTCTTC. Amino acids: CASRMTEGDSYNEQFF.

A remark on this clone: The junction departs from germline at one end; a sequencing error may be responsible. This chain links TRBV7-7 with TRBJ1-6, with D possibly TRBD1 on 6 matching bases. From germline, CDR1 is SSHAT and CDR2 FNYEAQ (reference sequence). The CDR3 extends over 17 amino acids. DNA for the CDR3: TGTGCTAGCAGCTTAGTGGTCCACAGGGCATATAATTCACCCCTCCACTTT. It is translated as CASSLVVHRAYNSPLHF.

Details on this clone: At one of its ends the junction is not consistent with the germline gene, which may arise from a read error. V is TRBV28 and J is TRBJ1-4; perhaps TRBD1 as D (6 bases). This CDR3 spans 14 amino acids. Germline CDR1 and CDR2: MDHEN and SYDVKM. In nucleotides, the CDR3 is TGTGGCAGCTCACGCAGGGGTCCCCGGGAAAAACTGTTTTTT. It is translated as CGSSRRGPREKLFF.

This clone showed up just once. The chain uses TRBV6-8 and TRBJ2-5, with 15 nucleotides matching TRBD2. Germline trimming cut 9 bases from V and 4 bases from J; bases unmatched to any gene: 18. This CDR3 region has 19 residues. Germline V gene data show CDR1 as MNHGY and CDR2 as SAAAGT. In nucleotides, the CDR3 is TGTGCCAGACAGGCGAGGAGGACTAGCGGGAGGGGTGCAAGAGAGACCCAGTACTTC. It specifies CARQARRTSGRGARETQYF.

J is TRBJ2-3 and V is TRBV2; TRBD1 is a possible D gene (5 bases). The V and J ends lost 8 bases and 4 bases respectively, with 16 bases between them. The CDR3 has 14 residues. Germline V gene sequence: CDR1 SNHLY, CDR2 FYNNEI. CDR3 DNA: TGTGCCAGCCGAGACTTAGGGGCGTCAGATACGCAGTATTTT. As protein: CASRDLGASDTQYF.

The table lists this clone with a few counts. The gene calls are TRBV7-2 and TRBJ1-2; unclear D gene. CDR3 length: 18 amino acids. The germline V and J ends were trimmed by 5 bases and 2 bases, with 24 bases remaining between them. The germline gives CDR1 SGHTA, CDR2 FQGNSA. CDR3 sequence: CASSVNVWWAGRNYGYTF. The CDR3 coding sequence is TGTGCCAGCAGCGTAAACGTCTGGTGGGCGGGTAGGAACTATGGCTACACCTTC.

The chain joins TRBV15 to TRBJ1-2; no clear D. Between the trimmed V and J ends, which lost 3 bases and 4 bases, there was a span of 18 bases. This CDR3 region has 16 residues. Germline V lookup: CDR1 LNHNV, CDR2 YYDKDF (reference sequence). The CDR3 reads CATSSRVSNFLYGYTF. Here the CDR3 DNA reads TGTGCCACCAGCAGTCGGGTCTCGAACTTCCTCTATGGCTACACCTTC.

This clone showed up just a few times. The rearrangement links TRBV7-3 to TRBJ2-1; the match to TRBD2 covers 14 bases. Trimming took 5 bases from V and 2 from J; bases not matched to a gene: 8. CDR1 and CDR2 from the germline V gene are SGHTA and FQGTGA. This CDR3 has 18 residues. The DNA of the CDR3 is TGTGCCAGCAGCCCACACCGACTAGCGGGGGGGCCCTACAATGAGCAGTTCTTC. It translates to CASSPHRLAGGPYNEQFF.

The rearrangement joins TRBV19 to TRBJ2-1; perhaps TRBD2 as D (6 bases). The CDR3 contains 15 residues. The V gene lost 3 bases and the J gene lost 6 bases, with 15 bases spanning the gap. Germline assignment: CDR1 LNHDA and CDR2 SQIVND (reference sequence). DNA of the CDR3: TGTGCCAGTAGTATCGTTTTACGGGAGAGCAATGAGCAGTTCTTC. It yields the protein CASSIVLRESNEQFF.

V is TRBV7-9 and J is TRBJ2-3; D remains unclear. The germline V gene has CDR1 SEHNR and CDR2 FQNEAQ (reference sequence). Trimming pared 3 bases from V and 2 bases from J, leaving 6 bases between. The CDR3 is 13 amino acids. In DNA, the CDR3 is TGTGCCAGCAGCTTTGCAGACACAGATACGCAGTATTTT. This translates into CASSFADTDTQYF.

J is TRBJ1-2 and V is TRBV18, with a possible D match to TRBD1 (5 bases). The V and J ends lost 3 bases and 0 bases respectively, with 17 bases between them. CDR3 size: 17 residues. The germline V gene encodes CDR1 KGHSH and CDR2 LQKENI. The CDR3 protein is CASSPRVSVRSNYGYTF. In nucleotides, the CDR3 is TGTGCCAGCTCACCCAGGGTATCAGTACGATCTAACTATGGCTACACCTTC.

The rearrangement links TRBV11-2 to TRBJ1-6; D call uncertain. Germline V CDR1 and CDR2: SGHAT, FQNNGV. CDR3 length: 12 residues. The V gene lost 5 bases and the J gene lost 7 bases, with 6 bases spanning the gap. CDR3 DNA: TGTGCCAGCAGCACTCAAAATTCACCCCTCCACTTT. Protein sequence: CASSTQNSPLHF.

This chain's CDR3 is CASSDLWPQAGYNEQFF. In DNA, the CDR3 is TGTGCCAGCAGTGACTTGTGGCCCCAAGCGGGCTACAATGAGCAGTTCTTC. The chain couples TRBV6-1 to TRBJ2-1; D possibly corresponds to TRBD2 (6 bases). Trimming left V 3 bases short and J 3 bases short, with 18 bases between. This CDR3 region has 17 residues. The germline V gene encodes CDR1 MNHNS and CDR2 SASEGT.

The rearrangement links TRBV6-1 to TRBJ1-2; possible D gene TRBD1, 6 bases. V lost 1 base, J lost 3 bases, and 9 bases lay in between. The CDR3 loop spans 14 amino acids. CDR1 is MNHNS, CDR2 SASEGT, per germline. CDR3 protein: CASSEVQGYYGYTF. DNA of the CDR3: TGTGCCAGCAGTGAAGTACAGGGCTACTATGGCTACACCTTC.

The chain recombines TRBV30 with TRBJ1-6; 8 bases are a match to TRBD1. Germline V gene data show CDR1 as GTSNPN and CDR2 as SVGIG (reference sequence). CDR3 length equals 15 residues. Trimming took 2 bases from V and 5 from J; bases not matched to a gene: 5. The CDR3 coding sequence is TGTGCCTGGAGTCCCGGACAGGGAAATAATTCACCCCTCCACTTT. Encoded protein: CAWSPGQGNNSPLHF.

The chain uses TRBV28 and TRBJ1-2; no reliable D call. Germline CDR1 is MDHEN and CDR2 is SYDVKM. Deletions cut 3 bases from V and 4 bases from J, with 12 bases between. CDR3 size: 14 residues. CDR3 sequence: CASSFGGRGYGYTF. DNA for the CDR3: TGTGCCAGCAGTTTTGGAGGCCGTGGCTATGGCTACACCTTC.

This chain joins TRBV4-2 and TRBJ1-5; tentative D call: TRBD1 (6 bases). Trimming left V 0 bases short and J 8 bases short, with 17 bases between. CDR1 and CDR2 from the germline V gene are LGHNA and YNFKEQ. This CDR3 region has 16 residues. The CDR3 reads CASSQDYNRVMEPQHF. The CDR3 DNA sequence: TGTGCCAGCAGCCAAGATTACAACAGGGTCATGGAGCCCCAGCATTTT.

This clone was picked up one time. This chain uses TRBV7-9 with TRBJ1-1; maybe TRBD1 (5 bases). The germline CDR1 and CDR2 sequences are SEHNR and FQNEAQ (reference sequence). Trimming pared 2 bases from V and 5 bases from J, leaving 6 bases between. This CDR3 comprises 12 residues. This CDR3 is CASSLRGTEAFF. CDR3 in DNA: TGTGCCAGCAGCTTACGGGGGACTGAAGCTTTCTTT.

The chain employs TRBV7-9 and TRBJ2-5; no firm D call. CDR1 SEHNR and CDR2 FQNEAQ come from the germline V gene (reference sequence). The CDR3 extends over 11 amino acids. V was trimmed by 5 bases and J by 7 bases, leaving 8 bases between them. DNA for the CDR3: TGTGCCAGCAGCCCGACGGGGACCCAGTACTTC. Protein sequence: CASSPTGTQYF.